This TCR beta chain stems from a study of Graves' ophthalmopathy and Graves' hyperthyroidism. Study at large: The authors collected peripheral blood at initial diagnosis, before any treatment.

The study amplified TCR beta CDR3 regions using RNA transcripts. HTBI-primed first-round RT-PCR preceded second-round multiplex PCR. From the multiplex PCR reads, TCRdb called clonotypes with MiXCR, one entry per CDR3 protein. The sample holds 650,000 to 800,000 distinct CDR3 sequences; about 38% are singletons and the top ten take over 2.5%. Only a few counts were recorded for this clonotype. What it binds is unknown. Unmatched junction bases numbered 3, after V lost 2 bases and J lost 3 bases. The CDR3 spans 16 residues. From germline, CDR1 is SGDLS and CDR2 YYNGEE. The study's findings and limits: Most thyroid-expanded clonotypes exceeding 0.001 frequency were also found in blood.

CAS ≥3, NOSPECS ≥4, moderate-to-severe activity and duration under 3 months marked donors with ophthalmopathy. Enrollment excluded any patients with other autoimmune diseases, uncontrolled infections, pregnancy or lactation. Sequencing was done on a sample of peripheral blood. The chain employs TRBV9 and TRBJ2-2, with 11 nucleotides matching TRBD2. This clonotype originated in an adult man with Graves' ophthalmopathy. The DNA of the CDR3 is TGTGCCAGCAGCGTTAGCGGGAGGGGGGACACCGGGGAGCTGTTTTTT. As protein: CASSVSGRGDTGELFF.